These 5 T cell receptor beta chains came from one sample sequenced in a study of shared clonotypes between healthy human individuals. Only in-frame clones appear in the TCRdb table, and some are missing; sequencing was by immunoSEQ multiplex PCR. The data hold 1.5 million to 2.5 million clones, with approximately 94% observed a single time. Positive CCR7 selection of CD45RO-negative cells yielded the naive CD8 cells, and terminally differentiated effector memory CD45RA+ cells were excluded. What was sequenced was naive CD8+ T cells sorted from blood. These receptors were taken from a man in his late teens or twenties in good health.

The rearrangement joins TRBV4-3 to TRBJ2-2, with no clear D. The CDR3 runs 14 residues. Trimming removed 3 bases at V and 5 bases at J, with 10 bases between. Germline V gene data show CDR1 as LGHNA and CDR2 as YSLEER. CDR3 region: CASSQTEGTGELFF. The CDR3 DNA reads TGCGCCAGCAGCCAGACCGAAGGGACCGGGGAGCTGTTTTTT.

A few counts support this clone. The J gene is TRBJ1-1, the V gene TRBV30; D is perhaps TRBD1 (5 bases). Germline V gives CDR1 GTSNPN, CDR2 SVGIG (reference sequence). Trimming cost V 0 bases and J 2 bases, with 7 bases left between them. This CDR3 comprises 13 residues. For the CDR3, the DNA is TGTGCCTGGAGTGTAGGGGCCAACACTGAAGCTTTCTTT. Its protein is CAWSVGANTEAFF.

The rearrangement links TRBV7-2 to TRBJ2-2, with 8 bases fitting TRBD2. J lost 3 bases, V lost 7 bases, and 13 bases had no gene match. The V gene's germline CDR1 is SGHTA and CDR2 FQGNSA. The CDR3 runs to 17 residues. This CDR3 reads CASTFGTTSGYTGELFF. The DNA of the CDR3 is TGTGCCAGCACCTTCGGGACCACTAGCGGCTACACCGGGGAGCTGTTTTTT.

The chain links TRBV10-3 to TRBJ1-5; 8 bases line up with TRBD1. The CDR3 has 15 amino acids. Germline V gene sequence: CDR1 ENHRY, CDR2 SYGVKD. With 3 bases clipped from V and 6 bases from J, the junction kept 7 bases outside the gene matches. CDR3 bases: TGTGCCATCAGTGAAAGACAGGGGTACGGTCAGCCCCAGCATTTT. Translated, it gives CAISERQGYGQPQHF.

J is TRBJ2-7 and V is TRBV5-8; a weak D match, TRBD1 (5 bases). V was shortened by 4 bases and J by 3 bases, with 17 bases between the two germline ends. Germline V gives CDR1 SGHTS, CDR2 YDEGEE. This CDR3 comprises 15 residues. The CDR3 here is CASSPLRQPFYEQYF. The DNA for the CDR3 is TGTGCCAGCAGCCCTCTCCGACAGCCCTTCTACGAGCAGTACTTC.